This T cell receptor beta chain was sequenced during a study of CXCR3-negative and CXCR3-positive naive CD8 T cells. Findings and limits, study-wide: CXCR3-expressing naive cells carried TRB CDR3s more hydrophobic than those of CXCR3-negative naive cells.

The CDR3 covers 13 residues. CDR1 is LGHDT and CDR2 is YNNKEL in the germline V gene (reference sequence). TRB cDNA libraries were made by UMI-labeled 5' RACE. TCRdb reprocessed the 5' RACE reads, with one entry per CDR3 protein and no DNA. This sample contains about 62,000 distinct CDR3 sequences. In regard to this clonotype: Its cognate antigen is unknown.

Naive CD8+ T lymphocytes were specified as CD45RO-CCR7+CD27+CD95-. Sample: naive CXCR3- CD8+ T cells from blood. Subset meaning: CD45RO-CCR7+CD27+CD95- naive CD8+ T cells lacking CXCR3 (TNR3-). The receptor was derived from a human donor in good health. Some clones in this sample may be carry-over from other donors' samples. The genes are TRBV3-1 and TRBJ1-1. CDR3 sequence reads: CASSQVLQPEAFF. Full variable domain (missing parts from reference TRBV3-1 and TRBJ1-1): DTAVSQTPKYLVTQMGNDKSIKCEQNLGHDTMYWYKQDSKKFLKIMFSYNNKELIINETVPNRFSPKSPDKAHLNLHINSLELGDSAVYFCASSQVLQPEAFFGQGTRLTVV.